Here is one TCR beta chain with its context. Its antigen remains unknown. MiXCR was run by TCRdb on the 5' RACE reads, yielding one entry per CDR3 protein. The sample yields about 340,000 distinct CDR3 sequences, 20% seen once. The CDR3 has 13 amino acids. Germline loops: CDR1 MNHNS, CDR2 SASEGT. The V end was cut by 9 bases, the J end by 3 bases, with 14 bases between. The data were taken from a study of CD8 T cells in ankylosing spondylitis. Study-wide points: Characteristic, it appeared, of ankylosing spondylitis blood was a TCR beta motif of eight highly homologous variants. Prior work had noted some motif variants in reactive arthritis blood and synovial fluid. Matched ankylosing spondylitis synovial fluid reportedly showed significant enrichment of disease-linked clones.

V gene TRBV6-1 combines with J gene TRBJ1-2, with unresolved D. Source material: blood, either unsorted or a sorted T cell fraction (not recorded which). The receptor comes from a male donor with ankylosing spondylitis or in good health (not recorded which). CDR3 nucleotide sequence: TGTGCCAGAGAGCCCAAGTTGGACTATGGCTACACCTTC. Translation gives CAREPKLDYGYTF.